This T cell receptor beta chain was captured in a study of T cells after posttransplantation cyclophosphamide. Points from the study as a whole: After PTCy, TRB diversity resembled that of CNI/methotrexate controls. Skin or GI-infiltrating T cells shared few TRB sequences with blood. Donor-recipient repertoire similarity was low at 1-2 months, rising over year one.

This clone came up many times. Antigen: not known. CDR1 and CDR2 (germline): SGHNT, YYREEE (reference sequence). The CDR3 sequence is 15 residues long. V was trimmed by 4 bases and J by 0 bases, leaving 12 bases between them. This related bone marrow graft donor gave peripheral blood on the day of marrow donation. The method was immunoSEQ multiplex PCR; TCRdb's version includes in-frame clones alone and lacks a portion of them. Listed for the sample are 25,000 to 30,000 clones, none seen a single time. The TCR comes from a man aged 45-65 years in good health, CMV-negative, and a related stem cell transplant donor. The V and J genes are TRBV5-4 and TRBJ2-3; D gene ambiguous. Specimen: PBMCs. The CDR3 DNA follows: TGTGCCAGCAGCCACTACGACTGGAGCACAGATACGCAGTATTTT. It translates to CASSHYDWSTDTQYF.